This TCR beta chain was sequenced for a study of cytomegalovirus exposure and HLA in healthy donors. Turning to this clone: Antigen unknown.

Germline trimming cut 0 bases from V and 0 bases from J; bases unmatched to any gene: 5. Germline V gene sequence: CDR1 MDHEN, CDR2 SYDVKM. The CDR3 is made up of 17 amino acids. It was with 60 Vbeta and 13 Jbeta primers that the PCR ran. The data were produced by immunoSEQ multiplex PCR, yet TCRdb's version contains in-frame clones alone and is incomplete. This table holds more than 95,000 clones, roughly 70% found once. Study conclusions and caveats: In vitro work confirmed that a few CMV-associated chains recognize CMV antigens.

The sequence derives from a woman aged 45-59 years in good health and CMV-seropositive. The specimen was PBMCs. The chain combines TRBV28 with TRBJ1-1, with 9 bases matching TRBD1. For the CDR3, the DNA is TGTGCCAGCAGTTTATGGACAGGGGGAAACATGAACACTGAAGCTTTCTTT. Translated, it gives CASSLWTGGNMNTEAFF.